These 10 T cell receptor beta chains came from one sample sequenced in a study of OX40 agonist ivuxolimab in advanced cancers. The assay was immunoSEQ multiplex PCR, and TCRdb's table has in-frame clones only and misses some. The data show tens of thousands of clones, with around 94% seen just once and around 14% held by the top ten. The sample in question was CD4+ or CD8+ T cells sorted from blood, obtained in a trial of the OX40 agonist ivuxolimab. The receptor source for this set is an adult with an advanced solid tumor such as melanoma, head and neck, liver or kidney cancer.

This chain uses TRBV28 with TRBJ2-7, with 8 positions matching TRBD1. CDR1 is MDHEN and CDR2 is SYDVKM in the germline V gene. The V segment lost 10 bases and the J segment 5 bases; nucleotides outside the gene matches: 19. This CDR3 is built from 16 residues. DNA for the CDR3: TGTGCCATCTCAGACCCTCGAAGCAGGGGGCCTCACGAGCAGTACTTC. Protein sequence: CAISDPRSRGPHEQYF.

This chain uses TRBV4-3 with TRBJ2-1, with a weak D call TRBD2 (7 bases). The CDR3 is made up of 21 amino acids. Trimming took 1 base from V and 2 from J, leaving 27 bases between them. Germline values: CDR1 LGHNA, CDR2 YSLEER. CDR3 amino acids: CASSQGGGRGPENWPYNEQFF. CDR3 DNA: TGCGCCAGCAGCCAAGGGGGGGGCAGGGGCCCGGAAAACTGGCCCTACAATGAGCAGTTCTTC.

The CDR3: CASSYPGTSGEEQYF. DNA of the CDR3: TGTGCCAGCAGTTACCCTGGGACTAGCGGGGAAGAGCAGTACTTC. The chain recombines TRBV6-5 with TRBJ2-7; TRBD2 agrees at 13 bases. J gave up 7 bases and V 2 bases, and 5 bases lay outside the gene matches. The CDR3 is 15 amino acids. Germline CDR1 and CDR2: MNHEY and SVGAGI.

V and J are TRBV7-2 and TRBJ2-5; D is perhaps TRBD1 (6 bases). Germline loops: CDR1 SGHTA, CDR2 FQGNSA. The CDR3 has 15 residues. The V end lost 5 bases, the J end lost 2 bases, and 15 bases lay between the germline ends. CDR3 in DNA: TGTGCCAGCAGCCCAAACAGGGCTCGACAAGAGACCCAGTACTTC. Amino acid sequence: CASSPNRARQETQYF.

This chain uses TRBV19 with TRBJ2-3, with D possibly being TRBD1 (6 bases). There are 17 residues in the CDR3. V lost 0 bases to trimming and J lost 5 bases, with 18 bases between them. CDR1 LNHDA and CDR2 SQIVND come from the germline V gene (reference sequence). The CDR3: CASSIDSAGARGDTQYF. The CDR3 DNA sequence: TGTGCCAGTAGTATAGATTCCGCAGGGGCACGAGGAGATACGCAGTATTTT.

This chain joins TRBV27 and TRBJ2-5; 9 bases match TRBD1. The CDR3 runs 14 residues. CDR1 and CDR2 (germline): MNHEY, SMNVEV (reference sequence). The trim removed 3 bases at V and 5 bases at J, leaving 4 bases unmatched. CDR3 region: CASSLGTGYETQYF. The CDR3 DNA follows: TGTGCCAGCAGTTTGGGGACAGGGTACGAGACCCAGTACTTC.

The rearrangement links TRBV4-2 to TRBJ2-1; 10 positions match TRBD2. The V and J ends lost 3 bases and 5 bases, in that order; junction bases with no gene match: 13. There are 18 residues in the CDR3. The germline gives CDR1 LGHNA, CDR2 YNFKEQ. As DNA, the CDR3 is TGTGCCAGCAGCCAGGCAACTAGCGGGGAGCTATCCGACAATGAGCAGTTCTTC. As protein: CASSQATSGELSDNEQFF.

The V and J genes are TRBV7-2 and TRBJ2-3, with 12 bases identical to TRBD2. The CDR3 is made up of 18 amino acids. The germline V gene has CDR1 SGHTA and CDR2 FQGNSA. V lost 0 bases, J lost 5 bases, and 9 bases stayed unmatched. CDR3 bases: TGTGCCAGCAGCTTAGCGCGGCTAGCGGGAGGGCCAGAAGATACGCAGTATTTT. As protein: CASSLARLAGGPEDTQYF.

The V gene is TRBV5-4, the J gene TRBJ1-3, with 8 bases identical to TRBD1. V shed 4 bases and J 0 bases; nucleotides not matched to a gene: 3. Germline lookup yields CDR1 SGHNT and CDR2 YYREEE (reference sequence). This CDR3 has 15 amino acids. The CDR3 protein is CASSLQGASGNTIYF. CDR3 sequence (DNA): TGTGCCAGCAGCCTCCAGGGGGCCTCTGGAAACACCATATATTTT.

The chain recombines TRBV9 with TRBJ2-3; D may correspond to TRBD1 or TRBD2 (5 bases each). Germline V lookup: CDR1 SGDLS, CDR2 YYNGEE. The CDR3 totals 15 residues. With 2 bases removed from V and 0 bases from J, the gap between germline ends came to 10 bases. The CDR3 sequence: CASSVGESSTDTQYF. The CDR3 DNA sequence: TGTGCCAGCAGCGTGGGGGAGTCGAGCACAGATACGCAGTATTTT.